This entry describes one TCR beta chain. The target antigen is unknown. The data derive from a study of cytomegalovirus exposure and HLA in healthy donors. Overall study findings and caveats: Reports state that TCR beta sequences accurately predicted most subjects' HLA-A and HLA-B alleles.

Vbeta (60) and Jbeta (13) primers were used in the PCR. Here immunoSEQ multiplex PCR was the method, and the copy in TCRdb shows in-frame clones only, minus some. Among approximately 210,000 clones, about 85% were seen once, and the ten largest hold around 0.4%. Sequencing used PBMCs. The sequence was collected from a male donor in good health and CMV-seropositive.

DNA of the CDR3: TGTGCCAGCAGCACCACTCTTAGTAGCGGCTACACAGATACGCAGTATTTT. Protein sequence: CASSTTLSSGYTDTQYF. The chain employs TRBV4-2 and TRBJ2-3; D is possibly TRBD2 (6 bases). V shed 5 bases and J shed 2 bases, with 20 bases lying between them. The CDR3 extends over 17 amino acids. The V gene's germline CDR1 is LGHNA and CDR2 YNFKEQ.